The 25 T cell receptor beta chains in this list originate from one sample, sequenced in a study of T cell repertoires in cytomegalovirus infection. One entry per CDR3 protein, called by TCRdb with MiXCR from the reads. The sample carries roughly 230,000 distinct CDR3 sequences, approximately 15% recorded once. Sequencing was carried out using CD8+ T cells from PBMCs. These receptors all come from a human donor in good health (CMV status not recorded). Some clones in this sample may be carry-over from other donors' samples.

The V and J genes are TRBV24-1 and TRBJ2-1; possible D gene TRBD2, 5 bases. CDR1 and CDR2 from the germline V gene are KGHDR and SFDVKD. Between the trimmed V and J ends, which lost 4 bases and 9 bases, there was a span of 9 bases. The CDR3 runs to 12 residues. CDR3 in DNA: TGTGCCACCAGTGAGTTAAGCGGTGAGCAGTTCTTC. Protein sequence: CATSELSGEQFF.

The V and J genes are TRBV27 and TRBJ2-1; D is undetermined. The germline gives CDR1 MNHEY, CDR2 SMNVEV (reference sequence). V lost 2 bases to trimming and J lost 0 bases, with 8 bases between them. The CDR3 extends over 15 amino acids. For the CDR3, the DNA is TGTGCCAGCAGTTTAAGTACCGGCTCCTACAATGAGCAGTTCTTC. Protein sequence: CASSLSTGSYNEQFF.

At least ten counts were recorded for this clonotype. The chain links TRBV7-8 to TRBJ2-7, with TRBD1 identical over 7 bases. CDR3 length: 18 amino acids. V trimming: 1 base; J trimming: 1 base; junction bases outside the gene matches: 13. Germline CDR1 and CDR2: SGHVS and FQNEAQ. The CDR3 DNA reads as TGTGCCAGCAGCTTAGATGGTAGAGGGACAGTACGTTCCTACGAGCAGTACTTC. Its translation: CASSLDGRGTVRSYEQYF.

The CDR3: CASSRPGTGGSYNEQFF. In DNA form, the CDR3 reads TGTGCCAGCAGCCGCCCTGGGACAGGGGGTTCCTACAATGAGCAGTTCTTC. This chain connects TRBV6-5 to TRBJ2-1, with TRBD1 matching 11 bases. CDR1 and CDR2 (germline): MNHEY, SVGAGI. The J segment lost 1 base and the V segment lost 6 bases, leaving 8 bases of the junction unmatched. CDR3 size: 17 residues.

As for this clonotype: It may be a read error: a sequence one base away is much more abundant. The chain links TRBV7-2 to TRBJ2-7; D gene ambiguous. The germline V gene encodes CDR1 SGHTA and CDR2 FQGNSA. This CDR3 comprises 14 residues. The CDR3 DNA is TGTGCCAGCAGCTTAGTTCCCGAGACCTACGAGCGGTACTTC. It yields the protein CASSLVPETYERYF.

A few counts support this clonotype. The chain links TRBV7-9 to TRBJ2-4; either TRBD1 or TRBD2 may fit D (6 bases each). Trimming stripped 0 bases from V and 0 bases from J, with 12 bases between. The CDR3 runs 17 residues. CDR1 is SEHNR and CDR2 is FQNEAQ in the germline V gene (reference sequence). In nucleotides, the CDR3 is TGTGCCAGCAGCTTAGCGACGGGGGCACTAGCCAAAAACATTCAGTACTTC. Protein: CASSLATGALAKNIQYF.

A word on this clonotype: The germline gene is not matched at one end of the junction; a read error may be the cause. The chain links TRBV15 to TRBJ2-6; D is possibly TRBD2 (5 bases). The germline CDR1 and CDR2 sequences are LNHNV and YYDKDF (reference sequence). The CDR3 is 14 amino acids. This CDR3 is CATGRTDGANVLTF. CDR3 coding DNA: TGTGCCACCGGCAGGACTGATGGGGCCAACGTCCTGACTTTC.

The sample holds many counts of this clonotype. The DNA of the CDR3 is TGTGCCAGCAGTTTTGACAGGGGAAGAGAGACCCAGTACTTC. Its protein is CASSFDRGRETQYF. The chain carries TRBV27 and TRBJ2-5; 8 nucleotides match TRBD1. Trimming took 3 bases from V and 4 from J; bases not matched to a gene: 4. Per germline, CDR1 MNHEY and CDR2 SMNVEV (reference sequence). The CDR3 extends over 14 amino acids.

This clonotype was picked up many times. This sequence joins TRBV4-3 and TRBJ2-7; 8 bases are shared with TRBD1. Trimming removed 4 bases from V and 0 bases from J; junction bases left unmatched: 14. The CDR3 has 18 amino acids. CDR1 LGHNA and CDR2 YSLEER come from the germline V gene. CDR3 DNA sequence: TGCGCCAGCAGCCCAGGAGGGGCAGGGGGCTTGAGCTCCTACGAGCAGTACTTC. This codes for CASSPGGAGGLSSYEQYF.

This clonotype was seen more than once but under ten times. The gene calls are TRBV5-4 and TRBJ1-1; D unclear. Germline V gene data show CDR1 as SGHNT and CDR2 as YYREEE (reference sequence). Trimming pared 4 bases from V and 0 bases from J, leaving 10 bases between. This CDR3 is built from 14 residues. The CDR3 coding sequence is TGTGCCAGCAGCCCCGACCGAGTGAACACTGAAGCTTTCTTT. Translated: CASSPDRVNTEAFF. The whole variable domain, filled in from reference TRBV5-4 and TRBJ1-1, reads ETGVTQSPTHLIKTRGQQVTLRCSSQSGHNTVSWYQQALGQGPQFIFQYYREEENGRGNFPPRFSGLQFPNYSSELNVNALELDDSALYLCASSPDRVNTEAFFGQGTRLTVV.

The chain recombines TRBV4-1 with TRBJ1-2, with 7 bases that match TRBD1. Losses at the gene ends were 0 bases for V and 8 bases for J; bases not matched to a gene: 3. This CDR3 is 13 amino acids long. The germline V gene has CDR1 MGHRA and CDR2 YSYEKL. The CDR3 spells CASSQDQGGGYTF. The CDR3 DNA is TGCGCCAGCAGCCAAGATCAGGGGGGAGGCTACACCTTC.

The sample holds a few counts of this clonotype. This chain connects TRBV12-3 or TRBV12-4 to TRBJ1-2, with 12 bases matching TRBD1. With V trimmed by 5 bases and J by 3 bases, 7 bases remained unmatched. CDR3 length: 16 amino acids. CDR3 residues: CASSASGTGGDYGYTF. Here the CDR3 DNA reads TGTGCCAGCAGTGCCTCCGGGACAGGGGGCGACTATGGCTACACCTTC.

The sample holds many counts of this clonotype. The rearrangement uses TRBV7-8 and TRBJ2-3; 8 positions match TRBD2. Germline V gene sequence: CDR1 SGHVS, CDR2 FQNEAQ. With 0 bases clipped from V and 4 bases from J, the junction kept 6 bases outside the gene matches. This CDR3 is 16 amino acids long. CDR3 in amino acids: CASSLARSGGPDTQYF. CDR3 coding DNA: TGTGCCAGCAGCTTAGCCAGAAGCGGGGGCCCAGATACGCAGTATTTT.

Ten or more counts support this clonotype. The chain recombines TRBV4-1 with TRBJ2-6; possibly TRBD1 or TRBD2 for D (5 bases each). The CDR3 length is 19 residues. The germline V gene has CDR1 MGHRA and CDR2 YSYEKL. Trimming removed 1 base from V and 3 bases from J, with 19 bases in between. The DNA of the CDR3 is TGCGCCAGCAGCCAAGGGGGGACCGAAGGTTCAGGTGGGGCCAACGTCCTGACTTTC. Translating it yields CASSQGGTEGSGGANVLTF.

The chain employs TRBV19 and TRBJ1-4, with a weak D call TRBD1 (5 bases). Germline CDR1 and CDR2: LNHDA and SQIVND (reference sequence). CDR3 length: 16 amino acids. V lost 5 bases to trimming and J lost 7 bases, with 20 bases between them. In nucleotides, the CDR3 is TGTGCCAGTAGTGGGACGGGAACACGGGTAGCTGAAAAACTGTTTTTT. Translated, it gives CASSGTGTRVAEKLFF.

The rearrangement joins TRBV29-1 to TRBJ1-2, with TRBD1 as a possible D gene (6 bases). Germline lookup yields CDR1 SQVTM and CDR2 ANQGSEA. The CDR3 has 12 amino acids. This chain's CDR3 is CSIQGDSYGYTF. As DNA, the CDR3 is TGCAGTATACAGGGCGACTCCTATGGCTACACCTTC.

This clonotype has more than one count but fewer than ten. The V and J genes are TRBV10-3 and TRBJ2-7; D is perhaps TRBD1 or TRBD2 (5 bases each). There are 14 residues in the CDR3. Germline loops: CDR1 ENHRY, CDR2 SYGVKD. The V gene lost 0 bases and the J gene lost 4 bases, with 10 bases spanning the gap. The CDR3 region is CAISESGDGYEQYF. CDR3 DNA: TGTGCCATCAGTGAGTCTGGGGACGGGTACGAGCAGTACTTC.

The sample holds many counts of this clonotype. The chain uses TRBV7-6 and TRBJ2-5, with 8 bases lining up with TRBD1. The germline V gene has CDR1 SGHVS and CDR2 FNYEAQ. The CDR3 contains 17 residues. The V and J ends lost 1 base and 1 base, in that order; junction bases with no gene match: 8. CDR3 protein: CASSLVRRDRFQETQYF. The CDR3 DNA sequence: TGTGCCAGCAGCTTAGTACGTCGGGACAGGTTCCAAGAGACCCAGTACTTC.

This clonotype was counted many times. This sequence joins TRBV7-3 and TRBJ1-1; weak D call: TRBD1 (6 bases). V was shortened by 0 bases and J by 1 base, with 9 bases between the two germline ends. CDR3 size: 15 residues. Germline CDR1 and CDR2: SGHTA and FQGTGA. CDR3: CASSLTGGPNTEAFF. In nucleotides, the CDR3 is TGTGCCAGCAGCTTAACGGGGGGGCCGAACACTGAAGCTTTCTTT.

The CDR3 protein is CASSIDQVAGARTDTQYF. In nucleotides, the CDR3 is TGTGCCAGTAGTATAGATCAAGTCGCAGGGGCGCGCACAGATACGCAGTATTTT. The V and J genes are TRBV19 and TRBJ2-3, with a possible D match to TRBD1 (6 bases). CDR1 LNHDA and CDR2 SQIVND come from the germline V gene (reference sequence). V lost 0 bases and J 1 base, leaving 17 bases between the germline ends. This CDR3 has 18 residues.

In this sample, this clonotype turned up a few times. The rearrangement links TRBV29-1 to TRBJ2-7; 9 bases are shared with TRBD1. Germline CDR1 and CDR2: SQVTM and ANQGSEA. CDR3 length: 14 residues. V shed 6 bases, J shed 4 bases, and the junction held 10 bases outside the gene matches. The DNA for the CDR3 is TGCAGCGTGAGAATACCGGGACAGGGTTACGAGCAGTACTTC. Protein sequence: CSVRIPGQGYEQYF.

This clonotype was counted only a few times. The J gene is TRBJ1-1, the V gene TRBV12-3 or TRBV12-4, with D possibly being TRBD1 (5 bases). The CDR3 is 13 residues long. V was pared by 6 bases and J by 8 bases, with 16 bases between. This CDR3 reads CASRTEDSTEAFF. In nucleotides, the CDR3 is TGTGCCAGCAGGACGGAAGACAGTACAGAAGCTTTCTTT.

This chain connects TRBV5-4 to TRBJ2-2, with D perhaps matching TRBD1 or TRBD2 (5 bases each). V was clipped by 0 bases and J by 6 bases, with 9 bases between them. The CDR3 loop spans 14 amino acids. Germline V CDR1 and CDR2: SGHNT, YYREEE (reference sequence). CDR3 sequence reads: CASSLVSGPGELFF. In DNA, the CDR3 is TGTGCCAGCAGCTTGGTGTCGGGGCCCGGGGAGCTGTTTTTT. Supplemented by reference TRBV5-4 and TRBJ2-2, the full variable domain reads ETGVTQSPTHLIKTRGQQVTLRCSSQSGHNTVSWYQQALGQGPQFIFQYYREEENGRGNFPPRFSGLQFPNYSSELNVNALELDDSALYLCASSLVSGPGELFFGEGSRLTVL.

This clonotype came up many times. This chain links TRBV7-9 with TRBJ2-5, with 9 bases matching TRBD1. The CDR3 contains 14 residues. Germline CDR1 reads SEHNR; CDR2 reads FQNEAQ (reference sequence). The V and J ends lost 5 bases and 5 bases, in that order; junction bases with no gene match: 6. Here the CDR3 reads CASSTGTGMETQYF. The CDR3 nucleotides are TGTGCCAGCAGCACGGGGACAGGGATGGAGACCCAGTACTTC.

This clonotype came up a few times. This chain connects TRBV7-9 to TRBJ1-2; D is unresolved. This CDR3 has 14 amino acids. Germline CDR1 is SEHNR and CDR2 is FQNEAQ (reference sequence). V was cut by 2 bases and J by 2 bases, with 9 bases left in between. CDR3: CASSLLDKNYGYTF. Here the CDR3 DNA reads TGTGCCAGCAGCTTACTAGACAAGAACTATGGCTACACCTTC. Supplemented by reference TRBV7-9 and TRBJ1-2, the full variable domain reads DTGVSQNPRHKITKRGQNVTFRCDPISEHNRLYWYRQTLGQGPEFLTYFQNEAQLEKSRLLSDRFSAERPKGSFSTLEIQRTEQGDSAMYLCASSLLDKNYGYTFGSGTRLTVV.